Below, 19 T cell receptor beta chains from the same sample are listed, as sequenced in a study of blood T cell repertoires in COVID-19. Here immunoSEQ multiplex PCR was the method, and the copy in TCRdb shows in-frame clones only, minus some. Of around 70,000 clones in the sample, approximately 84% were seen once. Sequences were obtained from peripheral blood. Every receptor here comes from a man between 65 and 80 years old with acute or convalescent COVID-19.

This sequence joins TRBV18 and TRBJ2-3; 11 bases are shared with TRBD2. This CDR3 has 14 amino acids. Germline V gene sequence: CDR1 KGHSH, CDR2 LQKENI. V was pared by 4 bases and J by 6 bases, with 3 bases of the junction left unmatched. The DNA for the CDR3 is TGTGCCAGCTCACTAGCGGGGGGGCCGGATACGCAGTATTTT. Its translation: CASSLAGGPDTQYF.

The chain joins TRBV3-1 (or the pseudogene TRBV3-2) to TRBJ1-6; no firm D call. The CDR3 consists of 16 residues. V lost 4 bases and J 6 bases, leaving 16 bases between the germline ends. CDR1 is LGHDT and CDR2 is YNNKEL in the germline V gene (reference sequence). In nucleotides, the CDR3 is TGTGCCAGCAGCCCTGGGCCCGGGATGAGTAATTCACCCCTCCACTTT. Translated: CASSPGPGMSNSPLHF.

J is TRBJ1-1 and V is TRBV7-8, with D possibly matching TRBD1 (5 bases). The CDR3 spans 16 residues. Germline values: CDR1 SGHVS, CDR2 FQNEAQ. V was trimmed by 1 base and J by 0 bases, leaving 12 bases between them. CDR3 amino acids: CASSLGPGWVNTEAFF. DNA for the CDR3: TGTGCCAGCAGCTTAGGCCCAGGGTGGGTGAACACTGAAGCTTTCTTT.

The chain employs TRBV21-1 and TRBJ2-7; the table's D call, TRBD2, has no DNA check behind it. TRBV21-1 is tagged as a pseudogene. This CDR3 is 15 amino acids long. In DNA form, the CDR3 reads TGTGCCAGCAGCAATGCAAGCGGCGGTACGTACGAGCAGTACTTC. Protein product: CASSNASGGTYEQYF.

This rearrangement joins TRBV7-3 to TRBJ1-2, with TRBD1 matching 9 bases. Germline values: CDR1 SGHTA, CDR2 FQGTGA. V was pared by 5 bases and J by 8 bases, with 9 bases of the junction left unmatched. CDR3 size: 14 residues. This CDR3 reads CASSPTGTGNGYTF. The CDR3 DNA follows: TGTGCCAGCAGCCCAACCGGGACAGGGAACGGCTACACCTTC.

This clone appeared a single time. V gene TRBV2 combines with J gene TRBJ2-4; TRBD2 is a possible D gene (5 bases). Per the germline V gene, CDR1 is SNHLY and CDR2 is FYNNEI. This CDR3 is built from 12 residues. Trimming removed 9 bases from V and 10 bases from J, with 16 bases in between. CDR3 sequence reads: CASMTGIGIQYF. The CDR3 DNA reads TGTGCCAGTATGACGGGGATAGGAATTCAGTACTTC.

The V call is TRBV13, the J call TRBJ1-1, with D maybe TRBD1 (5 bases). Deletions cut 5 bases from V and 4 bases from J, with 17 bases between. The CDR3 spans 15 residues. Germline V gene lookup returns CDR1 PRHDT and CDR2 FYEKMQ (reference sequence). CDR3 loop: CASSLQGRSGTEAFF. CDR3 in DNA: TGTGCCAGCAGCCTGCAGGGCAGATCGGGCACTGAAGCTTTCTTT.

This chain connects TRBV5-1 to TRBJ1-2; 7 bases fit TRBD1. This CDR3 has 14 residues. The germline V gene encodes CDR1 SGHRS and CDR2 YFSETQ. With 1 base clipped from V and 2 bases from J, the junction kept 2 bases outside the gene matches. The DNA for the CDR3 is TGCGCCAGCAGCTTGCTACAGGGGAACTATGGCTACACCTTC. Translated, it gives CASSLLQGNYGYTF.

The J gene is TRBJ1-1, the V gene TRBV27; D is unresolved. Germline V gives CDR1 MNHEY, CDR2 SMNVEV (reference sequence). The CDR3 totals 15 residues. Trimming removed 0 bases at V and 1 base at J, with 9 bases between. CDR3 coding DNA: TGTGCCAGCAGTTTATCCCCCTACCCGAACACTGAAGCTTTCTTT. Translating it yields CASSLSPYPNTEAFF.

This chain links TRBV5-6 with TRBJ1-5, with a tentative D call TRBD1 (6 bases). This CDR3 region has 18 residues. Germline CDR1 reads SGHDT; CDR2 reads YYEEEE. Trimming took 3 bases from V and 2 from J, leaving 21 bases between them. The CDR3: CASSYRDTKGMGNQPQHF. CDR3 nucleotides: TGTGCCAGCAGCTACCGGGACACCAAGGGCATGGGCAATCAGCCCCAGCATTTT. The whole variable domain, remainder taken from reference TRBV5-6 and TRBJ1-5, is DAGVTQSPTHLIKTRGQQVTLRCSPKSGHDTVSWYQQALGQGPQFIFQYYEEEERQRGNFPDRFSGHQFPNYSSELNVNALLLGDSALYLCASSYRDTKGMGNQPQHFGDGTRLSIL.

Concerning this clone itself: A junction end diverges from the germline sequence, so it may reflect a read error. The V gene is TRBV7-7, the J gene TRBJ2-5, with TRBD2 matching 12 bases. Germline CDR1 and CDR2: SSHAT and FNYEAQ (reference sequence). CDR3 size: 17 residues. The CDR3 DNA reads as TGTGCTAGCAGCCGGGGGCTAGCGGGGGGGCGGTACGAGACCCAGTACTTC. As protein: CASSRGLAGGRYETQYF.

V gene TRBV29-1 combines with J gene TRBJ2-7, with TRBD1 matching 11 bases. Germline CDR1 and CDR2: SQVTM and ANQGSEA. The CDR3 spans 15 residues. Trimming took 5 bases from V and 1 from J; bases not matched to a gene: 7. CDR3 DNA sequence: TGCAGCGTTACCGCCGGGACAGGGGGTTCCTACGAGCAGTACTTC. It yields the protein CSVTAGTGGSYEQYF.

The CDR3 protein is CASSLAAGGPPDEQFF. The CDR3 nucleotides are TGTGCCAGCAGCTTAGCTGCGGGAGGGCCCCCGGATGAGCAGTTCTTC. The chain combines TRBV7-9 with TRBJ2-1; the match to TRBD2 covers 9 bases. The CDR3 length is 16 residues. Germline CDR1 is SEHNR and CDR2 is FQNEAQ (reference sequence). The V segment lost 0 bases and the J segment 8 bases; nucleotides outside the gene matches: 8.

This rearrangement joins TRBV19 to TRBJ1-6; D is undetermined. This CDR3 is built from 16 residues. Germline CDR1 is LNHDA and CDR2 is SQIVND (reference sequence). V was cut by 5 bases and J by 8 bases, with 19 bases left in between. CDR3 sequence (DNA): TGTGCCAGTAGTTCGACCTCACAGAATTCTTATTCACCCCTCCACTTT. Translated, it gives CASSSTSQNSYSPLHF. Using reference TRBV19 and TRBJ1-6 for the parts outside the CDR3, the full variable domain is DGGITQSPKYLFRKEGQNVTLSCEQNLNHDAMYWYRQDPGQGLRLIYYSQIVNDFQKGDIAEGYSVSREKKESFPLTVTSAQKNPTAFYLCASSSTSQNSYSPLHFGNGTRLTVT.

The chain couples TRBV25-1 to TRBJ2-7; possible D gene TRBD1, 6 bases. V dropped 6 bases and J dropped 3 bases, with 9 bases sitting between them. The germline gives CDR1 MGHDK, CDR2 SYGVNS. This CDR3 contains 12 residues. CDR3 region: CASSNRVYEQYF. Written as DNA, the CDR3 is TGTGCCAGCAGCAACAGGGTCTACGAGCAGTACTTC.

The table lists this clone with a count of one. This rearrangement joins TRBV5-1 to TRBJ2-3, with 8 bases aligning to TRBD2. Looked up from germline, CDR1 is SGHRS and CDR2 is YFSETQ. Trimming took 1 base from V and 0 from J; bases not matched to a gene: 1. This CDR3 has 15 residues. The CDR3 coding sequence is TGCGCCAGCAGCTTGAGCGGGAGAAGCACAGATACGCAGTATTTT. Encoded protein: CASSLSGRSTDTQYF.

In its sample, this clone was seen once. This sequence joins TRBV18 and TRBJ2-7, with TRBD2 as a possible D gene (6 bases). The CDR3 has 16 residues. Germline V gene lookup returns CDR1 KGHSH and CDR2 LQKENI. V was shortened by 2 bases and J by 0 bases, with 14 bases between the two germline ends. CDR3 region: CASSPNTSPSSYEQYF. The DNA for the CDR3 is TGTGCCAGCTCACCAAATACTAGCCCGAGCTCCTACGAGCAGTACTTC.

The chain is built from TRBV29-1 and TRBJ1-1; weak D call: TRBD1 (5 bases). Between the trimmed V and J ends, which lost 5 bases and 5 bases, there was a span of 24 bases. There are 16 residues in the CDR3. From germline, CDR1 is SQVTM and CDR2 ANQGSEA. The CDR3 DNA reads as TGCAGCGTTCTAGAGAACAGGTTTGCTGGCGAGACTGAAGCTTTCTTT. It is translated as CSVLENRFAGETEAFF.

The chain employs TRBV29-1 and TRBJ2-3, with D perhaps matching TRBD2 (6 bases). Germline V CDR1 and CDR2: SQVTM, ANQGSEA. Trimming removed 0 bases at V and 1 base at J, with 14 bases between. The CDR3 extends over 16 amino acids. The CDR3 nucleotides are TGCAGCGTTGAAGATCTTGGGGGAGGTCGCACAGATACGCAGTATTTT. It translates to CSVEDLGGGRTDTQYF.